This TCR beta chain came from a study of cytomegalovirus exposure and HLA in healthy donors. This CDR3 is 14 amino acids long. The V and J ends lost 5 bases and 0 bases respectively, with 8 bases between them. Germline CDR1 is MNHEY and CDR2 is SMNVEV (reference sequence). Primers: 60 Vbeta forward and 13 Jbeta reverse. Data came from immunoSEQ multiplex PCR; TCRdb stores just in-frame clones and leaves some out. The table lists around 120,000 clones, 82% of them singletons. The chain has TRBV27 and TRBJ1-3; D is unresolved. This clonotype was obtained from a boy younger than 10 in good health and CMV-seronegative. Source material: PBMCs. CDR3 DNA: TGTGCCAGCAGTGGCCTTTCCTCTGGAAACACCATATATTTT. Translated, it gives CASSGLSSGNTIYF.